The 14 T cell receptor beta chains given below trace back to one sample, sequenced in a study of response to subunit inactivated influenza vaccine. TCRdb itself ran the RT-PCR reads through MiXCR, one entry per CDR3 protein. The sample includes more than 400,000 distinct CDR3 sequences, less than 7.5% of them seen just once. The specimen comprised PBMCs from blood, sampled around 25 months after vaccination. Source of these receptors: a man between 45 and 75 years old who received an inactivated influenza vaccine.

This clonotype has only a few counts. The chain carries TRBV12-3 or TRBV12-4 and TRBJ1-3, with D unresolved. The CDR3 loop spans 16 amino acids. Trimming pared 0 bases from V and 0 bases from J, leaving 9 bases between. The CDR3, as DNA: TGTGCCAGCAGTTTAGCGCGTGAGTTCTCTGGAAACACCATATATTTT. Its translation: CASSLAREFSGNTIYF.

The table lists this clonotype with a few counts. The junction departs from germline at one end; a sequencing error may be responsible. The chain combines TRBV6-5 with TRBJ2-1, with 12 bases matching TRBD2. This CDR3 comprises 16 residues. Germline loops: CDR1 MNHEY, CDR2 SVGAGI. The CDR3 DNA follows: TGTGCCAGCAGTTACTCGCGAGGACTAGCGGGACCTTCTAGGCTCTTC. This sequence encodes CASSYSRGLAGPSRLF.

The chain carries TRBV5-6 and TRBJ2-2; D may be TRBD2 (6 bases). CDR1 and CDR2 (germline): SGHDT, YYEEEE. The CDR3 contains 16 residues. The germline V and J ends were trimmed by 5 bases and 4 bases, with 18 bases remaining between them. The CDR3 protein is CASSPSSGLLTGELFF. The CDR3, as DNA: TGTGCCAGCAGTCCGTCTAGTGGACTACTCACCGGGGAGCTGTTTTTT.

Of note for this clonotype: A read error may produce the germline difference seen at one junction end. This rearrangement joins TRBV6-1 to TRBJ2-5, with 7 bases that match TRBD1. Germline loops: CDR1 MNHNS, CDR2 SASEGT. The CDR3 is made up of 13 amino acids. Here the CDR3 DNA reads TGTCCCAGCACTACAGGGGTCAGAGAGACCCAGTACTTC. Encoded protein: CPSTTGVRETQYF.

This clonotype showed up just a few times. The chain carries TRBV4-3 and TRBJ1-1; D might be TRBD1 (6 bases). Germline loops: CDR1 LGHNA, CDR2 YSLEER. This CDR3 spans 15 amino acids. With 3 bases removed from V and 1 base from J, the gap between germline ends came to 12 bases. The CDR3 DNA reads TGCGCCAGCAGCCACCTAGGACAGCAGAACACTGAAGCTTTCTTT. Protein product: CASSHLGQQNTEAFF.

This clonotype has only a few counts. This chain connects TRBV29-1 to TRBJ2-3, with D possibly TRBD1 on 6 matching bases. This CDR3 region has 12 residues. Per germline, CDR1 SQVTM and CDR2 ANQGSEA. V gave up 5 bases and J gave up 2 bases, with 8 bases separating them. The CDR3 sequence: CSVRTVTDTQYF. The CDR3 bases are TGCAGCGTTAGGACAGTCACAGATACGCAGTATTTT.

This clonotype was counted only a few times. J is TRBJ2-7 and V is TRBV5-5, with D uncertain. V shed 4 bases and J shed 3 bases, with 20 bases lying between them. Germline CDR1 SGHKS, CDR2 YYEKEE (reference sequence). This CDR3 spans 16 amino acids. In DNA, the CDR3 is TGTGCCAGCAGCCCTCGGTCGGCTAGAAGTTACTACGAGCAGTACTTC. Translation gives CASSPRSARSYYEQYF.

In its sample, this clonotype was seen a few times. The V call is TRBV29-1, the J call TRBJ2-1, with 7 positions matching TRBD2. This CDR3 has 18 amino acids. The ends lost 2 bases at V and 8 bases at J; junction bases unmatched: 21. Germline assignment: CDR1 SQVTM and CDR2 ANQGSEA. CDR3 amino acids: CSVEIPRVRDYLFHEQFF. The DNA of the CDR3 is TGCAGCGTTGAAATACCCAGGGTCCGGGACTATCTCTTCCATGAGCAGTTCTTC.

This clonotype was counted between two and nine times. The chain couples TRBV28 to TRBJ2-3; D uncertain. Trimming left V 4 bases short and J 6 bases short, with 8 bases between. The CDR3 contains 12 residues. CDR1 is MDHEN and CDR2 is SYDVKM in the germline V gene. The chain's CDR3 is CASSSDPDTQYF. For the CDR3, the DNA is TGTGCCAGCAGTTCTGATCCGGATACGCAGTATTTT.

There are many counts of this clonotype. This chain uses TRBV6-6 with TRBJ2-2; D gene uncertain. Trimming pared 6 bases from V and 6 bases from J, leaving 8 bases between. Germline loops: CDR1 MNHNY, CDR2 SVGAGI (reference sequence). The CDR3 runs 12 residues. The CDR3 coding sequence is TGTGCCAGCAGATTAGGAGCCGGGGAGCTGTTTTTT. It codes for CASRLGAGELFF.

Ten or more counts support this clonotype. The chain is built from TRBV27 and TRBJ2-1; possible D gene TRBD2, 5 bases. CDR3 length equals 18 residues. V lost 1 base and J 4 bases, leaving 20 bases between the germline ends. Germline assignment: CDR1 MNHEY and CDR2 SMNVEV (reference sequence). CDR3 residues: CASSLLRGPTSFYNEQFF. CDR3 in DNA: TGTGCCAGCAGTTTATTACGCGGGCCAACCTCCTTTTACAATGAGCAGTTCTTC.

This clonotype has only a few counts. The DNA for the CDR3 is TGTGCCAGCAGCCGGGGGTTGGTACCCTACGAGCAGTACTTC. Translating gives CASSRGLVPYEQYF. This rearrangement joins TRBV11-2 to TRBJ2-7; TRBD2 is a possible D gene (6 bases). Germline V gene lookup returns CDR1 SGHAT and CDR2 FQNNGV. The CDR3 contains 14 residues. Trimming pared 5 bases from V and 2 bases from J, leaving 13 bases between.

A few counts support this clonotype. The rearrangement links TRBV4-2 to TRBJ2-1; 7 bases fit TRBD2. In germline, CDR1 is LGHNA, CDR2 YNFKEQ. V shed 5 bases, J shed 7 bases, and the junction held 8 bases outside the gene matches. The CDR3 has 14 residues. In DNA, the CDR3 is TGTGCCAGCAGCTTTATAGCGGGCGGGAATGAGCAGTTCTTC. This translates into CASSFIAGGNEQFF.

The CDR3 nucleotides read TGCGCCAGCAGCCAAGATTATCTCCGGGGGCCGGAGAGCACTGAAGCTTTCTTT. Translation gives CASSQDYLRGPESTEAFF. V usage is TRBV4-3 and J usage is TRBJ1-1, with a weak D call TRBD1 (6 bases). Germline CDR1 reads LGHNA; CDR2 reads YSLEER. The CDR3 sequence is 18 residues long. The V end was cut by 0 bases, the J end by 4 bases, with 21 bases between.